This passage covers 30 T cell receptor beta chains from one sample sequenced in a study of blood T cell repertoires in COVID-19. The table came from immunoSEQ multiplex PCR; TCRdb's copy has only in-frame clones and leaves some out. The profile shows about 24,000 clones, around three quarters of them singletons. Sequencing was carried out using peripheral blood. Every receptor here comes from a woman aged 80 or older with acute or convalescent COVID-19.

The count of this clone is one. The chain uses TRBV12-3 or TRBV12-4 and TRBJ1-1; 7 bases map to TRBD1. The CDR3 has 13 residues. With V trimmed by 6 bases and J by 8 bases, 9 bases remained unmatched. In DNA, the CDR3 is TGTGCCAGCAGCCACCGGGACAGCGGGGAAGCTTTCTTT. Translated: CASSHRDSGEAFF.

CDR3 loop: CASSQADRENTIYF. For the CDR3, the DNA is TGTGCCAGCAGCCAAGCAGACAGGGAGAACACCATATATTTT. V gene TRBV3-1 (or the pseudogene TRBV3-2) combines with J gene TRBJ1-3, with 7 bases fitting TRBD1. J lost 7 bases, V lost 1 base, and 4 bases had no gene match. This CDR3 is 14 amino acids long. CDR1 and CDR2 from the germline V gene are LGHDT and YNNKEL (reference sequence).

This clone was observed a single time. The V gene is TRBV30, the J gene TRBJ1-1; D is undetermined. V was trimmed by 0 bases and J by 8 bases, leaving 13 bases between them. The CDR3 runs to 13 residues. The germline V gene has CDR1 GTSNPN and CDR2 SVGIG (reference sequence). The CDR3 region has the DNA TGTGCCTGGAGTGTAGAGGCAGCCGCAGAAGCTTTCTTT. Translation: CAWSVEAAAEAFF.

The chain recombines TRBV5-1 with TRBJ2-5; D perhaps matches TRBD1 (5 bases). The V gene lost 0 bases and the J gene lost 4 bases, with 10 bases spanning the gap. CDR3 length: 14 amino acids. CDR1 is SGHRS, CDR2 YFSETQ, per germline. CDR3 amino acids: CASSLADRLETQYF. Here the CDR3 DNA reads TGCGCCAGCAGCTTGGCCGACAGATTAGAGACCCAGTACTTC.

This chain joins TRBV30 and TRBJ1-3; tentative D call: TRBD1 (5 bases). Between the trimmed V and J ends, which lost 4 bases and 4 bases, there was a span of 14 bases. CDR1 and CDR2 (germline): GTSNPN, SVGIG (reference sequence). This CDR3 is 14 amino acids long. CDR3 loop: CAWKASRAGNTIYF. CDR3 in DNA: TGTGCCTGGAAGGCGTCCAGGGCGGGAAACACCATATATTTT.

The chain combines TRBV28 with TRBJ2-3; D is possibly TRBD2 (6 bases). The ends were cut back, 3 bases at V and 0 bases at J, with 22 bases in the middle. In germline, CDR1 is MDHEN, CDR2 SYDVKM. The CDR3 has 19 amino acids. CDR3 sequence (DNA): TGTGCCAGCAGTTTTACTAGCAGATACACCCTCAGGAGCACAGATACGCAGTATTTT. Protein sequence: CASSFTSRYTLRSTDTQYF.

There are a few counts of this clone. The chain recombines TRBV3-1 (or the pseudogene TRBV3-2) with TRBJ2-7; D gene ambiguous. Germline V gives CDR1 LGHDT, CDR2 YNNKEL (reference sequence). Trimming shortened V by 4 bases and J by 2 bases, and 12 bases separated the two germline ends. This CDR3 spans 14 amino acids. CDR3 in amino acids: CASSLTEGAYEQYF. The CDR3 region has the DNA TGTGCCAGCAGCCTCACGGAAGGAGCCTACGAGCAGTACTTC.

The J gene is TRBJ2-4, the V gene TRBV6-2 or TRBV6-3; 7 positions agree with TRBD1. CDR3 length: 13 amino acids. V lost 2 bases to trimming and J lost 8 bases; unmatched junction nucleotides: 3. Germline V gives CDR1 MNHEY, CDR2 SVGEGT. The CDR3 region has the DNA TGTGCCAGCAGTTACCACAGGGGTGACATTCAGTACTTC. This translates into CASSYHRGDIQYF.

This chain links TRBV20-1 with TRBJ2-2, with D perhaps matching TRBD2 (6 bases). Trimming cost V 5 bases and J 1 base, with 20 bases left between them. Germline V gene lookup returns CDR1 DFQATT and CDR2 SNEGSKA (reference sequence). CDR3 size: 17 residues. CDR3 DNA sequence: TGCAGTGCTCGTGCGGGGTTAGCCACGAGGAACACCGGGGAGCTGTTTTTT. As protein: CSARAGLATRNTGELFF.

This clone was seen repeatedly, ten times or more. V is TRBV2 and J is TRBJ2-5; TRBD1 agrees at 7 bases. The CDR3 totals 15 residues. Germline V gene sequence: CDR1 SNHLY, CDR2 FYNNEI. V was clipped by 6 bases and J by 1 base; unmatched bases: 8. The CDR3 here is CASRARDSRQETQYF. Written as DNA, the CDR3 is TGTGCCAGCAGAGCCCGGGACAGCCGCCAAGAGACCCAGTACTTC.

The chain recombines TRBV19 with TRBJ2-7, with TRBD2 matching over 8 bases. Germline V gene sequence: CDR1 LNHDA, CDR2 SQIVND (reference sequence). The V and J ends lost 3 bases and 5 bases, in that order; junction bases with no gene match: 9. The CDR3 loop spans 15 amino acids. CDR3 sequence (DNA): TGTGCCAGTAGTATTTTCAACGGGGGGGCCAACGAGCAGTACTTC. This encodes CASSIFNGGANEQYF. Full variable domain (remainder filled in from reference TRBV19 and TRBJ2-7): DGGITQSPKYLFRKEGQNVTLSCEQNLNHDAMYWYRQDPGQGLRLIYYSQIVNDFQKGDIAEGYSVSREKKESFPLTVTSAQKNPTAFYLCASSIFNGGANEQYFGPGTRLTVT.

This chain connects TRBV5-1 to TRBJ2-5; 9 nucleotides agree with TRBD2. CDR3 size: 15 residues. The germline gives CDR1 SGHRS, CDR2 YFSETQ. With V trimmed by 0 bases and J by 5 bases, 5 bases remained unmatched. CDR3 bases: TGCGCCAGCAGCTTGGCGGCGGGGGGGTTTGAGACCCAGTACTTC. It is translated as CASSLAAGGFETQYF.

This sequence joins TRBV5-1 and TRBJ2-7; weak D call: TRBD2 (5 bases). The germline CDR1 and CDR2 sequences are SGHRS and YFSETQ. V lost 1 base, J lost 3 bases, and 11 bases lay in between. The CDR3 has 14 residues. The CDR3 DNA reads TGCGCCAGCAGCTTGAGCGGCCCGGGCTACGAGCAGTACTTC. It encodes CASSLSGPGYEQYF.

A few counts support this clone. The chain joins TRBV12-2 to TRBJ1-4; TRBD1 is the table's D call, not checked against the DNA. TRBV12-2 is given as a pseudogene. This CDR3 has 16 residues. The CDR3 loop is CASRLLRQGAKEKLFF. CDR3 DNA: TGTGCAAGTCGCTTACTTCGACAGGGAGCTAAGGAAAAACTGTTTTTT.

The chain carries TRBV21-1 and TRBJ1-2; TRBD1, the table's D call, lacks a check against the DNA. TRBV21-1 is termed a pseudogene. The CDR3 runs 16 residues. The CDR3 here is CASSNEDKRSHYGYTF. The CDR3 coding sequence is TGTGCCAGCAGCAATGAGGACAAAAGGTCGCACTATGGCTACACCTTC.

This sequence joins TRBV15 and TRBJ1-2; 10 bases agree with TRBD1. With 3 bases clipped from V and 8 bases from J, the junction kept 6 bases outside the gene matches. Germline CDR1 LNHNV, CDR2 YYDKDF (reference sequence). This CDR3 spans 14 amino acids. The chain's CDR3 is CATSRGQGTGGYTF. Written as DNA, the CDR3 is TGTGCCACCAGCAGGGGACAGGGGACGGGCGGCTACACCTTC.

The genes are TRBV28 and TRBJ1-1; a possible D gene is TRBD1 (5 bases). Per germline, CDR1 MDHEN and CDR2 SYDVKM. The CDR3 totals 15 residues. The V gene lost 3 bases and the J gene lost 0 bases, with 11 bases spanning the gap. The CDR3 sequence is CASSFRGAVNTEAFF. In nucleotides, the CDR3 is TGTGCCAGCAGTTTTAGGGGCGCCGTGAACACTGAAGCTTTCTTT.

The chain carries TRBV6-5 and TRBJ2-5, with D possibly TRBD2 on 6 matching bases. Trimming took off 5 bases at V and 5 bases at J, with 15 bases between the two ends. Per the germline V gene, CDR1 is MNHEY and CDR2 is SVGAGI. This CDR3 spans 14 amino acids. DNA of the CDR3: TGTGCCAGCAGTAAAAATTCCGGGAGTGAGACCCAGTACTTC. Protein sequence: CASSKNSGSETQYF.

J is TRBJ2-7 and V is TRBV2, with D possibly being TRBD1 (5 bases). This CDR3 region has 14 residues. The V and J ends lost 3 bases and 0 bases respectively, with 9 bases between them. In germline, CDR1 is SNHLY, CDR2 FYNNEI. The DNA of the CDR3 is TGTGCCAGCAGTGAGACAGAGTTCTCCTACGAGCAGTACTTC. Translation gives CASSETEFSYEQYF. Supplemented by reference TRBV2 and TRBJ2-7, the full variable domain reads EPEVTQTPSHQVTQMGQEVILRCVPISNHLYFYWYRQILGQKVEFLVSFYNNEISEKSEIFDDQFSVERPDGSNFTLKIRSTKLEDSAMYFCASSETEFSYEQYFGPGTRLTVT.

The chain has TRBV4-3 and TRBJ2-7; 11 nucleotides agree with TRBD1. The J segment lost 4 bases and the V segment lost 1 base, leaving 3 bases of the junction unmatched. The CDR3 is 15 amino acids. CDR1 and CDR2 from the germline V gene are LGHNA and YSLEER. CDR3: CASSQGGQGGYEQYF. CDR3 coding DNA: TGCGCCAGCAGCCAAGGGGGACAGGGGGGATACGAGCAGTACTTC.

J is TRBJ2-2 and V is TRBV5-6; 8 bases match TRBD1. V dropped 7 bases and J dropped 5; count of bases not matched to a gene: 7. The CDR3 has 14 amino acids. Germline V gene sequence: CDR1 SGHDT, CDR2 YYEEEE. The CDR3 DNA reads TGTGCCAGCGCCGGGACAGGTGGGACCGGGGAGCTGTTTTTT. It translates to CASAGTGGTGELFF.

The chain combines TRBV30 with TRBJ1-1; D gene ambiguous. V was clipped by 3 bases and J by 4 bases, with 6 bases between them. CDR1 is GTSNPN and CDR2 is SVGIG in the germline V gene (reference sequence). The CDR3 is 11 amino acids. In DNA form, the CDR3 reads TGTGCCTGGAGAAGTAGCACTGAAGCTTTCTTT. This translates into CAWRSSTEAFF.

This clone has only a few counts. The V and J genes are TRBV19 and TRBJ1-2, with D maybe TRBD1 (6 bases). The germline V and J ends were trimmed by 5 bases and 8 bases, with 15 bases remaining between them. The CDR3 length is 13 residues. The germline V gene has CDR1 LNHDA and CDR2 SQIVND (reference sequence). The CDR3 is CASSFGAGVGYTF. CDR3 nucleotide sequence: TGTGCCAGTAGTTTTGGGGCAGGGGTCGGCTACACCTTC. Based on the CDR3 plus reference TRBV19 and TRBJ1-2, the full variable domain is DGGITQSPKYLFRKEGQNVTLSCEQNLNHDAMYWYRQDPGQGLRLIYYSQIVNDFQKGDIAEGYSVSREKKESFPLTVTSAQKNPTAFYLCASSFGAGVGYTFGSGTRLTVV.

The chain combines TRBV5-1 with TRBJ2-3, with 13 bases aligning to TRBD2. The CDR3 is 16 amino acids. Trimming removed 0 bases from V and 6 bases from J; junction bases left unmatched: 4. Germline loops: CDR1 SGHRS, CDR2 YFSETQ. The CDR3 sequence is CASSLATSGRVDTQYF. The CDR3 DNA follows: TGCGCCAGCAGCTTGGCCACTAGCGGGAGGGTGGATACGCAGTATTTT. The full variable domain, rest sourced from reference TRBV5-1 and TRBJ2-3, is KAGVTQTPRYLIKTRGQQVTLSCSPISGHRSVSWYQQTPGQGLQFLFEYFSETQRNKGNFPGRFSGRQFSNSRSEMNVSTLELGDSALYLCASSLATSGRVDTQYFGPGTRLTVL.

J is TRBJ2-1 and V is TRBV5-6, with TRBD2 matching 8 bases. The CDR3 is made up of 16 amino acids. CDR1 is SGHDT and CDR2 is YYEEEE in the germline V gene. The V gene end was trimmed by 3 bases and the J gene end by 6 bases; junction bases not matched to a gene: 11. CDR3 sequence: CASSSGVVAGTNEQFF. The CDR3, as DNA: TGTGCCAGCAGCTCTGGGGTGGTAGCGGGGACCAATGAGCAGTTCTTC. Together with reference TRBV5-6 and TRBJ2-1, the CDR3 gives the full variable domain: DAGVTQSPTHLIKTRGQQVTLRCSPKSGHDTVSWYQQALGQGPQFIFQYYEEEERQRGNFPDRFSGHQFPNYSSELNVNALLLGDSALYLCASSSGVVAGTNEQFFGPGTRLTVL.

This clone was seen only once. This chain joins TRBV7-2 and TRBJ1-4; a possible D gene is TRBD1 (5 bases). Trimming removed 5 bases from V and 5 bases from J, with 12 bases in between. CDR1 SGHTA and CDR2 FQGNSA come from the germline V gene. The CDR3 has 14 residues. Here the CDR3 reads CASSAQGRNEKLFF. CDR3 coding DNA: TGTGCCAGCAGCGCCCAGGGTAGGAATGAAAAACTGTTTTTT.

The chain carries TRBV11-2 and TRBJ1-6, with 7 bases that match TRBD1. The germline V gene has CDR1 SGHAT and CDR2 FQNNGV. J was trimmed by 7 bases and V by 3 bases; bases with no gene match: 6. CDR3 length: 15 amino acids. The CDR3 bases are TGTGCCAGCAGCTTTTCCCGGGACAGCAATTCACCCCTCCACTTT. Protein product: CASSFSRDSNSPLHF.

There are a few counts of this clone. This sequence joins TRBV2 and TRBJ1-2; tentatively, D is TRBD1 (6 bases). The germline CDR1 and CDR2 sequences are SNHLY and FYNNEI. V was shortened by 2 bases and J by 8 bases, with 12 bases between the two germline ends. CDR3 size: 13 residues. The CDR3 reads CASSEQQGHGYTF. In DNA form, the CDR3 reads TGTGCCAGCAGTGAACAACAGGGACACGGCTACACCTTC.

This chain links TRBV9 with TRBJ2-5; the match to TRBD1 covers 10 bases. V lost 4 bases to trimming and J lost 4 bases; unmatched junction nucleotides: 7. This CDR3 has 15 residues. Per germline, CDR1 SGDLS and CDR2 YYNGEE. The CDR3 is CASSPRTGGAETQYF. In DNA, the CDR3 is TGTGCCAGCAGCCCGCGGACAGGGGGGGCAGAGACCCAGTACTTC.

The table lists this clone with a few counts. For the CDR3, the DNA is TGTGCCTGGAGGGCCGGGACAGGGGGCGGATTGCGCTATGGCTACACCTTC. This translates into CAWRAGTGGGLRYGYTF. This chain joins TRBV30 and TRBJ1-2; 12 bases line up with TRBD1. The CDR3 is 17 residues long. Trimming took 3 bases from V and 4 from J; bases not matched to a gene: 12. Germline V gene lookup returns CDR1 GTSNPN and CDR2 SVGIG (reference sequence).